The TCR beta chain under discussion was sequenced for a study of control samples from healthy donors and cancer patients. CDR3 length: 14 residues. V was clipped by 3 bases and J by 1 base, with 8 bases between them. Germline CDR1 SGHNT, CDR2 YYREEE (reference sequence). Profiled with immunoSEQ multiplex PCR; TCRdb holds only in-frame clones, not every one. The table has about 130,000 clones, approximately 92% seen once. Specimen: blood. The TCR comes from a man younger than 30 in good health. V usage is TRBV5-4 and J usage is TRBJ1-3; possibly TRBD1 for D (6 bases). DNA for the CDR3: TGTGCCAGCAGCTCACAGGGTTCTGGAAACACCATATATTTT. It translates to CASSSQGSGNTIYF.